A single sample gave rise to the 26 T cell receptor beta chains below, sequenced in a study of blood T cell repertoires in COVID-19. Only in-frame clones appear in the TCRdb table, and some are missing; sequencing was by immunoSEQ multiplex PCR. This sample carries 100,000 to 150,000 clones, approximately 87% of them seen once, and the ten largest clones take 3% to 4.5%. Material for sequencing was peripheral blood. Receptors were obtained from an older woman with acute or convalescent COVID-19.

The V call is TRBV24-1, the J call TRBJ1-3, with TRBD1 matching over 9 bases. The V and J ends lost 8 bases and 4 bases, in that order; junction bases with no gene match: 17. Germline lookup yields CDR1 KGHDR and CDR2 SFDVKD. CDR3 length: 18 amino acids. Here the CDR3 DNA reads TGTGCCACCACGACCGGGACAGGGATAGTTACTAGCGGAAACACCATATATTTT. Its translation is CATTTGTGIVTSGNTIYF.

The rearrangement joins TRBV5-1 to TRBJ1-1; tentative D call: TRBD1 (5 bases). The CDR3 length is 14 residues. The V end was cut by 4 bases, the J end by 2 bases, with 12 bases between. The V gene's germline CDR1 is SGHRS and CDR2 YFSETQ. The CDR3 region has the DNA TGCGCCAGCAGCCCCACAGGAGACAACACTGAAGCTTTCTTT. Its translation: CASSPTGDNTEAFF.

The chain combines TRBV7-9 with TRBJ2-6, with a weak D call TRBD2 (7 bases). From germline, CDR1 is SEHNR and CDR2 FQNEAQ (reference sequence). CDR3 length: 15 amino acids. With 6 bases removed from V and 0 bases from J, the gap between germline ends came to 9 bases. CDR3 in DNA: TGTGCCAGCAGGGGAGGGGGCTCTGGGGCCAACGTCCTGACTTTC. This translates into CASRGGGSGANVLTF. The full variable domain, its missing parts supplied by reference TRBV7-9 and TRBJ2-6, is DTGVSQNPRHKITKRGQNVTFRCDPISEHNRLYWYRQTLGQGPEFLTYFQNEAQLEKSRLLSDRFSAERPKGSFSTLEIQRTEQGDSAMYLCASRGGGSGANVLTFGAGSRLTVL.

The chain links TRBV3-1 (or the pseudogene TRBV3-2) to TRBJ1-1, with D uncertain. Trimming took 1 base from V and 4 from J, leaving 13 bases between them. The CDR3 runs 15 residues. Germline V gene data show CDR1 as LGHDT and CDR2 as YNNKEL (reference sequence). The CDR3 nucleotides are TGTGCCAGCAGCCAAGCCCACCGGGCGGGCACTGAAGCTTTCTTT. It yields the protein CASSQAHRAGTEAFF.

The count of this clone is one. This rearrangement joins TRBV4-1 to TRBJ1-1, with D possibly TRBD1 on 5 matching bases. The CDR3 runs 13 residues. In germline, CDR1 is MGHRA, CDR2 YSYEKL. Trimming removed 1 base from V and 10 bases from J, with 13 bases in between. The CDR3 loop is CASSQGGGGRAFF. CDR3 nucleotides: TGCGCCAGCAGCCAAGGCGGGGGTGGTAGAGCTTTCTTT.

The V gene is TRBV5-1, the J gene TRBJ2-1, with 8 bases matching TRBD2. Germline CDR1 and CDR2: SGHRS and YFSETQ. The CDR3 contains 17 residues. J gave up 2 bases and V 0 bases, and 7 bases lay outside the gene matches. The CDR3 sequence: CASSLAVASGPYNEQFF. The CDR3 region has the DNA TGCGCCAGCAGCTTGGCGGTGGCTAGCGGGCCCTACAATGAGCAGTTCTTC.

J is TRBJ2-1 and V is TRBV19; 13 bases are shared with TRBD2. V shed 4 bases and J 4 bases; nucleotides not matched to a gene: 4. The CDR3 consists of 16 residues. Germline values: CDR1 LNHDA, CDR2 SQIVND (reference sequence). CDR3 protein: CASSTSLAGGYNEQFF. The DNA for the CDR3 is TGTGCCAGTAGTACGTCACTAGCGGGAGGGTACAATGAGCAGTTCTTC. Supplemented by reference TRBV19 and TRBJ2-1, the full variable domain reads DGGITQSPKYLFRKEGQNVTLSCEQNLNHDAMYWYRQDPGQGLRLIYYSQIVNDFQKGDIAEGYSVSREKKESFPLTVTSAQKNPTAFYLCASSTSLAGGYNEQFFGPGTRLTVL.

The chain combines TRBV4-2 with TRBJ1-2, with 9 positions matching TRBD1. Germline CDR1 LGHNA, CDR2 YNFKEQ. V lost 7 bases to trimming and J lost 5 bases; unmatched junction nucleotides: 8. There are 14 residues in the CDR3. In DNA form, the CDR3 reads TGTGCCAGCACACGGGGACAGGGCTTTTATGGCTACACCTTC. As protein: CASTRGQGFYGYTF.

The CDR3 is CASSPGSQETQYF. The CDR3 DNA is TGTGCCAGCAGCCCGGGGTCTCAAGAGACCCAGTACTTC. The chain combines TRBV5-5 with TRBJ2-5, with D possibly matching TRBD2 (5 bases). The ends were cut back, 4 bases at V and 2 bases at J, with 9 bases in the middle. Germline V CDR1 and CDR2: SGHKS, YYEKEE (reference sequence). The CDR3 is made up of 13 amino acids. The complete variable domain, with remaining parts taken from reference TRBV5-5 and TRBJ2-5, reads DAGVTQSPTHLIKTRGQQVTLRCSPISGHKSVSWYQQVLGQGPQFIFQYYEKEERGRGNFPDRFSARQFPNYSSELNVNALLLGDSALYLCASSPGSQETQYFGPGTRLLVL.

The rearrangement joins TRBV30 to TRBJ1-5; D perhaps matches TRBD1 (6 bases). Trimming removed 3 bases at V and 7 bases at J, with 10 bases between. Per the germline V gene, CDR1 is GTSNPN and CDR2 is SVGIG (reference sequence). CDR3 length: 12 amino acids. The CDR3 DNA reads as TGTGCCTGGAGCAGGGGCGGGCAGCCCCAGCATTTT. Protein: CAWSRGGQPQHF.

The rearrangement joins TRBV19 to TRBJ2-7; D may be TRBD2 (5 bases). With 3 bases removed from V and 0 bases from J, the gap between germline ends came to 18 bases. The germline V gene encodes CDR1 LNHDA and CDR2 SQIVND (reference sequence). This CDR3 spans 17 amino acids. CDR3 bases: TGTGCCAGTAGTATCAGCGGCGGCAGGACGAGCTCCTACGAGCAGTACTTC. It yields the protein CASSISGGRTSSYEQYF.

The chain has TRBV4-1 and TRBJ1-1; maybe TRBD1 (5 bases). The CDR3 runs 14 residues. CDR1 and CDR2 from the germline V gene are MGHRA and YSYEKL. Trimming left V 1 base short and J 5 bases short, with 11 bases between. For the CDR3, the DNA is TGCGCCAGCAGCCAAGCCGCAGGGCGGACTGAAGCTTTCTTT. It specifies CASSQAAGRTEAFF.

CDR3 DNA sequence: TGTGCCACCGCGGGACTAGCGGGAGGGATCTACGAGCAGTACTTC. Protein product: CATAGLAGGIYEQYF. The chain joins TRBV19 to TRBJ2-7, with 16 positions matching TRBD2. V was clipped by 10 bases and J by 3 bases; unmatched bases: 6. The CDR3 covers 15 residues. Germline V gives CDR1 LNHDA, CDR2 SQIVND (reference sequence).

J is TRBJ2-1 and V is TRBV5-1; D perhaps matches TRBD2 (6 bases). The CDR3 totals 16 residues. CDR1 SGHRS and CDR2 YFSETQ come from the germline V gene. V dropped 3 bases and J dropped 2 bases, with 15 bases sitting between them. In DNA, the CDR3 is TGCGCCAGCAGCTCCCCCAGCGGGCCTACCTACAATGAGCAGTTCTTC. This sequence encodes CASSSPSGPTYNEQFF.

The rearrangement uses TRBV5-1 and TRBJ1-5, with a tentative D call TRBD1 (6 bases). Germline lookup yields CDR1 SGHRS and CDR2 YFSETQ. The V gene lost 3 bases and the J gene lost 4 bases, with 11 bases spanning the gap. There are 14 residues in the CDR3. The DNA for the CDR3 is TGCGCCAGCAGCTCGGGGGGCGAAAATCAGCCCCAGCATTTT. This translates into CASSSGGENQPQHF.

The J gene is TRBJ2-3, the V gene TRBV9; TRBD1 agrees at 7 bases. The CDR3 has 15 amino acids. CDR1 and CDR2 from the germline V gene are SGDLS and YYNGEE. The ends lost 4 bases at V and 2 bases at J; junction bases unmatched: 7. The CDR3: CASSPRGGTTDTQYF. CDR3 nucleotides: TGTGCCAGCAGCCCGAGAGGGGGCACCACAGATACGCAGTATTTT.

This clone is a singleton in its sample. The gene calls are TRBV6-5 and TRBJ1-1, with 7 bases matching TRBD1. V lost 5 bases and J lost 5; bases outside the gene matches: 8. This CDR3 has 14 residues. Germline V gene lookup returns CDR1 MNHEY and CDR2 SVGAGI. The CDR3 spells CASSPGQLLTEAFF. In DNA, the CDR3 is TGTGCCAGCAGTCCGGGACAGTTGCTTACTGAAGCTTTCTTT.

This clone has a single count. V and J are TRBV7-9 and TRBJ2-7; 7 bases line up with TRBD2. The germline gives CDR1 SEHNR, CDR2 FQNEAQ (reference sequence). J was trimmed by 2 bases and V by 0 bases; bases with no gene match: 7. The CDR3 runs to 16 residues. The CDR3 loop is CASSLARASGAYEQYV. The DNA of the CDR3 is TGTGCCAGCAGCTTAGCGCGGGCTAGCGGTGCCTACGAGCAGTACGTC.

The genes are TRBV7-9 and TRBJ2-1, with a tentative D call TRBD2 (6 bases). V shed 7 bases and J shed 4 bases, with 14 bases lying between them. The germline V gene encodes CDR1 SEHNR and CDR2 FQNEAQ (reference sequence). CDR3 length: 14 residues. In DNA, the CDR3 is TGTGCCAGCATCCGGGCGGGATCGTACAATGAGCAGTTCTTC. Protein product: CASIRAGSYNEQFF.

The chain recombines TRBV24-1 with TRBJ2-1; D gene ambiguous. V was pared by 3 bases and J by 0 bases, with 14 bases between. Germline CDR1 reads KGHDR; CDR2 reads SFDVKD. The CDR3 consists of 17 residues. The CDR3 sequence: CATSDPSTTSSYNEQFF. CDR3 nucleotide sequence: TGTGCCACCAGTGATCCTTCAACGACAAGCTCCTACAATGAGCAGTTCTTC.

The sample holds a few counts of this clone. The sample holds other DNA sequences that translate to the same CDR3. This CDR3 is CAISRQGDYGYTF. The CDR3 DNA sequence: TGTGCCATCAGCAGACAGGGAGACTATGGCTACACCTTC. V gene TRBV10-3 combines with J gene TRBJ1-2; 7 bases map to TRBD1. Germline V gene data show CDR1 as ENHRY and CDR2 as SYGVKD. The CDR3 has 13 residues. V lost 6 bases and J lost 3; bases outside the gene matches: 4.

This sequence joins TRBV5-4 and TRBJ2-2; D is perhaps TRBD2 (6 bases). The V and J ends lost 2 bases and 1 base respectively, with 9 bases between them. Germline CDR1 is SGHNT and CDR2 is YYREEE (reference sequence). This CDR3 spans 15 amino acids. CDR3 sequence: CASSLGTLNTGELFF. The CDR3 DNA reads as TGTGCCAGCAGCTTAGGGACTCTGAACACCGGGGAGCTGTTTTTT. The full variable domain, with the rest looked up from reference TRBV5-4 and TRBJ2-2, is ETGVTQSPTHLIKTRGQQVTLRCSSQSGHNTVSWYQQALGQGPQFIFQYYREEENGRGNFPPRFSGLQFPNYSSELNVNALELDDSALYLCASSLGTLNTGELFFGEGSRLTVL.

The rearrangement joins TRBV10-3 to TRBJ2-4; D is possibly TRBD1 (6 bases). Deletions cut 8 bases from V and 2 bases from J, with 13 bases between. Germline values: CDR1 ENHRY, CDR2 SYGVKD. The CDR3 is 14 amino acids. CDR3 bases: TGTGCCATCGGAGAGGGGGATTCCAAAAACATTCAGTACTTC. Translation: CAIGEGDSKNIQYF.

This clone was detected once. The rearrangement links TRBV28 to TRBJ2-2; 8 positions match TRBD2. The V gene end was trimmed by 7 bases and the J gene end by 4 bases; junction bases not matched to a gene: 5. The CDR3 runs to 14 residues. CDR1 and CDR2 (germline): MDHEN, SYDVKM. CDR3 in amino acids: CASTPGGGTGELFF. CDR3 in DNA: TGTGCCAGCACCCCGGGGGGGGGCACCGGGGAGCTGTTTTTT.

This clone has just one count. The chain combines TRBV9 with TRBJ2-1; 11 bases fit TRBD2. The germline V gene encodes CDR1 SGDLS and CDR2 YYNGEE. The CDR3 sequence is 14 residues long. The V and J ends lost 6 bases and 6 bases, in that order; junction bases with no gene match: 5. The CDR3 coding sequence is TGTGCCAGCAACCTAGCGGGAGGACTCAATGAGCAGTTCTTC. It specifies CASNLAGGLNEQFF.

The chain's CDR3 is CAISGGVVTGSNYGYTF. The CDR3 DNA is TGTGCCATCAGTGGTGGCGTGGTTACGGGTAGCAACTATGGCTACACCTTC. The chain links TRBV10-3 to TRBJ1-2; no reliable D call. The CDR3 is made up of 17 amino acids. Germline assignment: CDR1 ENHRY and CDR2 SYGVKD. V lost 4 bases, J lost 2 bases, and 20 bases lay in between.